What follows are 30 T cell receptor beta chains derived from one specimen sequenced in a study of breast tumors, draining lymph nodes, adjacent tissues. TCRdb ran MiXCR on the multiplex PCR reads and lists one entry per CDR3 protein. The table shows around 25,000 distinct CDR3 sequences, with around 25% occurring only once. The specimen sequenced was breast tumor tissue. These receptors all come from a female donor with breast cancer. Some clones in this sample may be carry-over from other donors' samples.

In this sample, this clonotype turned up many times. The V call is TRBV9, the J call TRBJ2-1; 13 bases match TRBD2. Germline V lookup: CDR1 SGDLS, CDR2 YYNGEE. The CDR3 is 16 amino acids. The ends lost 3 bases at V and 4 bases at J; junction bases unmatched: 4. The CDR3 is CASSAQLAGGYNEQFF. The CDR3 DNA reads TGTGCCAGCAGCGCCCAACTAGCGGGAGGGTACAATGAGCAGTTCTTC.

This clonotype was counted ten times or more. The chain recombines TRBV28 with TRBJ1-4, with TRBD1 as a possible D gene (5 bases). This CDR3 contains 12 residues. V gave up 4 bases and J gave up 10 bases, with 10 bases separating them. Germline CDR1 MDHEN, CDR2 SYDVKM. CDR3 loop: CASSSTVGKLFF. DNA for the CDR3: TGTGCCAGCAGTTCGACAGTCGGAAAACTGTTTTTT.

A remark on this clonotype: Being one base from a much bigger clone, this may be a read error. The conserved phenylalanine or tryptophan normally closing the CDR3 is absent here, so this likely arose from a read error. This rearrangement joins TRBV19 to TRBJ1-5; 7 bases match TRBD1. Germline V gene lookup returns CDR1 LNHDA and CDR2 SQIVND (reference sequence). The CDR3 totals 14 residues. J gave up 6 bases and V 3 bases, and 5 bases lay outside the gene matches. The CDR3 region has the DNA TGTGCCAGTAGTATTCGGGACAGAGGTCAGCCCCAGCATTCT. Amino acids: CASSIRDRGQPQHS.

This clonotype appeared many times. For the CDR3, the DNA is TGTGCCAGCAGCCTAAACCACGGAAACACCATATATTTT. It encodes CASSLNHGNTIYF. The chain has TRBV11-2 and TRBJ1-3; D is unresolved. This CDR3 region has 13 residues. Per the germline V gene, CDR1 is SGHAT and CDR2 is FQNNGV. Deletions cut 5 bases from V and 4 bases from J, with 9 bases between.

This clonotype has ten or more counts. This sequence joins TRBV6-2 or TRBV6-3 and TRBJ2-3; 9 nucleotides line up with TRBD1. The germline V gene encodes CDR1 MNHEY and CDR2 SVGEGT. This CDR3 has 16 amino acids. J lost 2 bases, V lost 2 bases, and 5 bases had no gene match. CDR3 bases: TGTGCCAGCAGTTACGGACAGGGGACCCTCACAGATACGCAGTATTTT. It translates to CASSYGQGTLTDTQYF.

This clonotype was detected ten times or more. The CDR3, as DNA: TGTGCCAGCAGCTTCGATGCTAACGAGCAGTACTTC. Translating it yields CASSFDANEQYF. The chain couples TRBV7-2 to TRBJ2-7, with D uncertain. Per germline, CDR1 SGHTA and CDR2 FQGNSA. Deletions cut 3 bases from V and 5 bases from J, with 8 bases between. CDR3 length: 12 residues.

This clonotype was detected ten times or more. The chain has TRBV5-1 and TRBJ2-6; 10 bases align to TRBD1. Germline V gene lookup returns CDR1 SGHRS and CDR2 YFSETQ. The CDR3 runs to 19 residues. Trimming removed 1 base from V and 0 bases from J; junction bases left unmatched: 7. The DNA of the CDR3 is TGCGCCAGCAGCTTGTATCGGACAGGGGGTGGCTCTGGGGCCAACGTCCTGACTTTC. Its protein is CASSLYRTGGGSGANVLTF.

The chain joins TRBV10-3 to TRBJ1-5; D possibly corresponds to TRBD1 (5 bases). CDR1 is ENHRY and CDR2 is SYGVKD in the germline V gene. V was clipped by 6 bases and J by 7 bases, with 13 bases between them. The CDR3 has 13 amino acids. CDR3 nucleotide sequence: TGTGCCATCAGCTCCAGGGATTTACAGCCCCAGCATTTT. Translation: CAISSRDLQPQHF.

This clonotype was recorded many times. The chain employs TRBV3-1 and TRBJ1-4; D not resolved. Germline V gene lookup returns CDR1 LGHDT and CDR2 YNNKEL (reference sequence). The CDR3 loop spans 12 amino acids. Trimming shortened V by 2 bases and J by 8 bases, and 6 bases separated the two germline ends. The CDR3 DNA reads as TGTGCCAGCAGCCAACTGGGGGAAAAACTGTTTTTT. Translating gives CASSQLGEKLFF.

This chain links TRBV4-1 with TRBJ1-2; D might be TRBD1 (6 bases). Germline V lookup: CDR1 MGHRA, CDR2 YSYEKL. There are 15 residues in the CDR3. With 1 base removed from V and 3 bases from J, the gap between germline ends came to 12 bases. The CDR3 here is CASSQGQGPDYGYTF. Written as DNA, the CDR3 is TGCGCCAGCAGCCAAGGTCAGGGGCCTGACTATGGCTACACCTTC.

This clonotype was observed at least ten times. J is TRBJ2-7 and V is TRBV10-3, with a weak D call TRBD1 (5 bases). The V and J ends lost 3 bases and 0 bases respectively, with 15 bases between them. This CDR3 is 16 amino acids long. Germline CDR1 is ENHRY and CDR2 is SYGVKD. CDR3 residues: CAISEGVWFYSYEQYF. CDR3 sequence (DNA): TGTGCCATCAGTGAAGGGGTATGGTTCTACTCCTACGAGCAGTACTTC.

In this sample, this clonotype turned up many times. V gene TRBV7-2 combines with J gene TRBJ2-1; the D is unclear. This CDR3 is built from 13 residues. V was shortened by 4 bases and J by 3 bases, with 7 bases between the two germline ends. Germline V lookup: CDR1 SGHTA, CDR2 FQGNSA. This chain's CDR3 is CASSYDSYNEQFF. DNA of the CDR3: TGTGCCAGCAGCTACGATAGCTACAATGAGCAGTTCTTC. Variable domain in full (rest from reference TRBV7-2 and TRBJ2-1): GAGVSQSPSNKVTEKGKDVELRCDPISGHTALYWYRQSLGQGLEFLIYFQGNSAPDKSGLPSDRFSAERTGGSVSTLTIQRTQQEDSAVYLCASSYDSYNEQFFGPGTRLTVL.

The sample holds many counts of this clonotype. V is TRBV6-5 and J is TRBJ2-2; D call uncertain. Germline V lookup: CDR1 MNHEY, CDR2 SVGAGI. V gave up 6 bases and J gave up 5 bases, with 16 bases separating them. The CDR3 extends over 15 amino acids. For the CDR3, the DNA is TGTGCCAGCAGCCAAACCCCGGGCAAAACCGGGGAGCTGTTTTTT. It is translated as CASSQTPGKTGELFF.

This clonotype has a count of ten or more. The chain is built from TRBV5-1 and TRBJ2-7; 7 bases fit TRBD2. Trimming cost V 4 bases and J 0 bases; bases outside gene matches: 4. The length of the CDR3 is 14 residues. The germline V gene encodes CDR1 SGHRS and CDR2 YFSETQ. The CDR3 is CASSGSGVSYEQYF. For the CDR3, the DNA is TGCGCCAGCAGCGGAAGCGGGGTCTCCTACGAGCAGTACTTC.

Ten or more counts support this clonotype. V gene TRBV5-1 combines with J gene TRBJ2-5; 7 bases line up with TRBD1. The germline V gene encodes CDR1 SGHRS and CDR2 YFSETQ. V trimming: 3 bases; J trimming: 2 bases; junction bases outside the gene matches: 1. This CDR3 spans 13 amino acids. CDR3 in DNA: TGCGCCAGCAGCTGGGACAGACAAGAGACCCAGTACTTC. This codes for CASSWDRQETQYF.

This clonotype was found many times. The CDR3 region is CSVENGRFYGYTF. The CDR3 coding sequence is TGCAGCGTTGAGAACGGCAGGTTCTATGGCTACACCTTC. The chain employs TRBV29-1 and TRBJ1-2; D remains unclear. Germline V CDR1 and CDR2: SQVTM, ANQGSEA. Trimming stripped 3 bases from V and 4 bases from J, with 12 bases between. The CDR3 runs 13 residues.

This clonotype was recorded at least ten times. This rearrangement joins TRBV20-1 to TRBJ1-4, with D perhaps TRBD1 (5 bases). CDR3 length equals 12 residues. Germline assignment: CDR1 DFQATT and CDR2 SNEGSKA (reference sequence). Between the trimmed V and J ends, which lost 3 bases and 7 bases, there was a span of 9 bases. CDR3 DNA: TGCAGTGCTAGGGGGGAGGCTGAAAAACTGTTTTTT. Protein: CSARGEAEKLFF.

As to this clonotype: The junction does not match germline at one end; this may be a read error. The chain couples TRBV7-8 to TRBJ1-4, with D maybe TRBD1 (5 bases). The CDR3 sequence is 15 residues long. Per germline, CDR1 SGHVS and CDR2 FQNEAQ. CDR3 coding DNA: TGTGCCAGCAGCTTCGGGGCAGGAGGCGAGGAAAAACTGGTTTTC. Protein product: CASSFGAGGEEKLVF.

This clonotype has a handful of counts. A much larger clone lies a single base off, so this may be a read error. The V and J genes are TRBV18 and TRBJ2-7; D not certain. The CDR3 is 14 amino acids. The germline gives CDR1 KGHSH, CDR2 LQKENI. In DNA, the CDR3 is TGTGCCAGCCCACCTGATGGCAAAGCCTACGAGCAGTACTTC. This codes for CASPPDGKAYEQYF.

The chain recombines TRBV30 with TRBJ1-1; TRBD1 matches 10 bases. Germline CDR1 is GTSNPN and CDR2 is SVGIG (reference sequence). CDR3 length: 14 amino acids. V trimming: 4 bases; J trimming: 4 bases; junction bases outside the gene matches: 6. The CDR3 reads CAWTLGQGSTEAFF. As DNA, the CDR3 is TGTGCCTGGACCCTGGGACAGGGGAGCACTGAAGCTTTCTTT. The full variable domain, with the rest looked up from reference TRBV30 and TRBJ1-1, is SQTIHQWPATLVQPVGSPLSLECTVEGTSNPNLYWYRQAAGRGLQLLFYSVGIGQISSEVPQNLSASRPQDRQFILSSKKLLLSDSGFYLCAWTLGQGSTEAFFGQGTRLTVV.

The gene calls are TRBV2 and TRBJ1-1; D is undetermined. Trimming took off 2 bases at V and 2 bases at J, with 6 bases between the two ends. The CDR3 runs to 13 residues. CDR1 and CDR2 (germline): SNHLY, FYNNEI. CDR3: CASSELENTEAFF. The CDR3 DNA is TGTGCCAGCAGTGAACTGGAAAACACTGAAGCTTTCTTT.

This clonotype was detected many times. The chain carries TRBV28 and TRBJ2-7; the match to TRBD1 covers 7 bases. The CDR3 has 15 residues. The V gene end was trimmed by 5 bases and the J gene end by 5 bases; junction bases not matched to a gene: 12. Germline assignment: CDR1 MDHEN and CDR2 SYDVKM. The CDR3 DNA sequence: TGTGCCAGCAGTCCCCCTACGACAGGGTCGCACGAGCAGTACTTC. As protein: CASSPPTTGSHEQYF.

This clonotype was observed at least ten times. The DNA of the CDR3 is TGCGCCAGCAGCCAAAGGACTAGCGGGAGTAGCTACGAGCAGTACTTC. It codes for CASSQRTSGSSYEQYF. This chain connects TRBV5-1 to TRBJ2-7, with 13 positions matching TRBD2. Germline V gene data show CDR1 as SGHRS and CDR2 as YFSETQ. Trimming took 4 bases from V and 3 from J; bases not matched to a gene: 7. This CDR3 has 16 residues.

The rearrangement joins TRBV6-1 to TRBJ1-2; D is ambiguous. Per the germline V gene, CDR1 is MNHNS and CDR2 is SASEGT. Trimming pared 6 bases from V and 0 bases from J, leaving 5 bases between. There are 12 residues in the CDR3. DNA for the CDR3: TGTGCCAGCAGCGCTACTAACTATGGCTACACCTTC. Its protein is CASSATNYGYTF.

V is TRBV7-6 and J is TRBJ1-1, with a tentative D call TRBD1 (6 bases). Germline lookup yields CDR1 SGHVS and CDR2 FNYEAQ. V lost 2 bases, J lost 0 bases, and 13 bases lay in between. The CDR3 has 16 amino acids. Here the CDR3 DNA reads TGTGCCAGCAGCTTAACCGGGGGGGCAGTGAACACTGAAGCTTTCTTT. This translates into CASSLTGGAVNTEAFF.

The CDR3 nucleotides read TGCGCCAGCAGCCAAGCGGGGGGGGATCAGCCCCAGCATTTT. This encodes CASSQAGGDQPQHF. The rearrangement joins TRBV4-1 to TRBJ1-5; weak D call: TRBD1 (5 bases). Trimming pared 1 base from V and 5 bases from J, leaving 9 bases between. This CDR3 has 14 residues. The germline gives CDR1 MGHRA, CDR2 YSYEKL.

This clonotype was detected many times. This rearrangement joins TRBV19 to TRBJ2-2; TRBD2 aligns across 7 bases. The CDR3 is 14 residues long. J was trimmed by 7 bases and V by 5 bases; bases with no gene match: 7. Germline-derived CDR1 and CDR2 are LNHDA and SQIVND (reference sequence). The chain's CDR3 is CASSPGLVVGELFF. DNA for the CDR3: TGTGCCAGTAGTCCAGGACTAGTCGTCGGGGAGCTGTTTTTT. The variable domain in full, with the rest retrieved from reference TRBV19 and TRBJ2-2, is DGGITQSPKYLFRKEGQNVTLSCEQNLNHDAMYWYRQDPGQGLRLIYYSQIVNDFQKGDIAEGYSVSREKKESFPLTVTSAQKNPTAFYLCASSPGLVVGELFFGEGSRLTVL.

V usage is TRBV28 and J usage is TRBJ2-5; TRBD1 aligns across 7 bases. In germline, CDR1 is MDHEN, CDR2 SYDVKM. The CDR3 loop spans 12 amino acids. CDR3 coding DNA: TGTGCGACGAGGGGGCGTACCGAGACCCAGTACTTC. Its translation is CATRGRTETQYF.

At least ten counts were recorded for this clonotype. The chain carries TRBV19 and TRBJ2-2; TRBD1 matches at 9 bases. Germline CDR1 reads LNHDA; CDR2 reads SQIVND (reference sequence). V lost 3 bases and J lost 4; bases outside the gene matches: 15. The CDR3 is 19 amino acids. The CDR3 DNA is TGTGCCAGTAGTATGGAGGGACAGGGAAGACCGGGGGGCACCGGGGAGCTGTTTTTT. This encodes CASSMEGQGRPGGTGELFF.

To note about this clonotype: This sequence may be a read error, since a much larger clone differs from it by one base. The chain employs TRBV14 and TRBJ1-4; TRBD1 agrees at 7 bases. V lost 3 bases to trimming and J lost 3 bases; unmatched junction nucleotides: 22. There are 21 residues in the CDR3. From germline, CDR1 is SGHDN and CDR2 FVKESK. CDR3 in DNA: TGTGCCAGCAGCCAGAGGCCGCCGTGGGACAGCCCTGCAGTGGCTAATGAAAAACTGTTTTTT. Protein: CASSQRPPWDSPAVANEKLFF.